The 19 T cell receptor beta chains below come from one sample, sequenced in a study of blood T cell repertoires in COVID-19. This table comes from immunoSEQ multiplex PCR, and its TCRdb copy is limited to in-frame clones, with some not included. The sample has tens of thousands of clones; about four fifths are singletons. The sequenced sample consisted of peripheral blood. These receptor sequences come from an elderly woman with active or convalescent COVID-19.

This sequence joins TRBV19 and TRBJ2-7; TRBD2 might be the D (6 bases). The V gene's germline CDR1 is LNHDA and CDR2 SQIVND (reference sequence). The length of the CDR3 is 15 residues. V lost 1 base, J lost 2 bases, and 12 bases lay in between. This chain's CDR3 is CASSIGSGGTYEQYF. The CDR3 nucleotides are TGTGCCAGTAGTATAGGAAGCGGCGGGACCTACGAGCAGTACTTC.

The V and J genes are TRBV30 and TRBJ1-1; D might be TRBD1 (5 bases). This CDR3 region has 14 residues. The V gene's germline CDR1 is GTSNPN and CDR2 SVGIG (reference sequence). V lost 4 bases to trimming and J lost 4 bases, with 16 bases between them. The CDR3 DNA follows: TGTGCCTGGACCTTAGGGGTTATTGGCACTGAAGCTTTCTTT. This translates into CAWTLGVIGTEAFF. Looking up the rest from reference TRBV30 and TRBJ1-1 gives the full variable domain: SQTIHQWPATLVQPVGSPLSLECTVEGTSNPNLYWYRQAAGRGLQLLFYSVGIGQISSEVPQNLSASRPQDRQFILSSKKLLLSDSGFYLCAWTLGVIGTEAFFGQGTRLTVV.

The rearrangement uses TRBV4-3 and TRBJ2-7, with 9 positions matching TRBD1. The ends lost 0 bases at V and 2 bases at J; junction bases unmatched: 8. The CDR3 covers 17 residues. Germline loops: CDR1 LGHNA, CDR2 YSLEER. The DNA of the CDR3 is TGCGCCAGCAGCCAAGAATCCCCGGGACAGGGACCCTACGAGCAGTACTTC. Its translation: CASSQESPGQGPYEQYF.

This rearrangement joins TRBV4-2 to TRBJ2-5; 8 nucleotides align to TRBD2. Germline-derived CDR1 and CDR2 are LGHNA and YNFKEQ. The ends lost 4 bases at V and 1 base at J; junction bases unmatched: 2. This CDR3 contains 14 residues. This CDR3 is CASSPGGVQETQYF. The CDR3 DNA sequence: TGTGCCAGCAGCCCCGGGGGGGTCCAAGAGACCCAGTACTTC.

The chain couples TRBV30 to TRBJ1-2; TRBD1 is a possible D gene (6 bases). Germline V gives CDR1 GTSNPN, CDR2 SVGIG (reference sequence). Trimming took off 2 bases at V and 4 bases at J, with 11 bases between the two ends. The CDR3 spans 13 residues. The CDR3 is CAWSRGLRYGYTF. The CDR3 DNA follows: TGTGCCTGGAGTAGGGGGTTGCGCTATGGCTACACCTTC.

The rearrangement joins TRBV7-2 to TRBJ2-3; the match to TRBD1 covers 7 bases. This CDR3 has 16 residues. With 5 bases clipped from V and 2 bases from J, the junction kept 10 bases outside the gene matches. Germline V gene lookup returns CDR1 SGHTA and CDR2 FQGNSA. CDR3 DNA: TGTGCCAGCAGCCCCCGGCCAGGGGGATCCACAGATACGCAGTATTTT. Amino acids: CASSPRPGGSTDTQYF.

The chain links TRBV6-2 or TRBV6-3 to TRBJ2-5; D ambiguous. The CDR3 runs to 13 residues. Trimming removed 5 bases at V and 10 bases at J, with 17 bases between. Looked up from germline, CDR1 is MNHEY and CDR2 is SVGEGT. The chain's CDR3 is CASSLASEEDQYF. In DNA, the CDR3 is TGTGCCAGCAGTCTGGCTTCAGAAGAGGACCAGTACTTC.

V gene TRBV28 combines with J gene TRBJ1-5; D ambiguous. Trimming left V 6 bases short and J 3 bases short, with 15 bases between. The germline V gene encodes CDR1 MDHEN and CDR2 SYDVKM. The CDR3 covers 15 residues. The chain's CDR3 is CASRPFIGDNQPQHF. The CDR3 nucleotides read TGTGCCAGCAGGCCCTTCATAGGAGACAATCAGCCCCAGCATTTT.

This chain links TRBV5-6 with TRBJ1-5; 9 nucleotides align to TRBD1. Germline CDR1 SGHDT, CDR2 YYEEEE. The trim removed 1 base at V and 2 bases at J, leaving 4 bases unmatched. The CDR3 spans 16 residues. The DNA for the CDR3 is TGTGCCAGCAGCTTGACAGGGGGCCCACGCAATCAGCCCCAGCATTTT. Its translation: CASSLTGGPRNQPQHF. Variable domain in full (rest from reference TRBV5-6 and TRBJ1-5): DAGVTQSPTHLIKTRGQQVTLRCSPKSGHDTVSWYQQALGQGPQFIFQYYEEEERQRGNFPDRFSGHQFPNYSSELNVNALLLGDSALYLCASSLTGGPRNQPQHFGDGTRLSIL.

The J gene is TRBJ1-5, the V gene TRBV19, with TRBD1 as a possible D gene (5 bases). The germline V and J ends were trimmed by 7 bases and 7 bases, with 11 bases remaining between them. In germline, CDR1 is LNHDA, CDR2 SQIVND (reference sequence). The CDR3 spans 12 residues. Here the CDR3 reads CASNNRYQPQHF. CDR3 in DNA: TGTGCCAGTAATAACAGGTACCAGCCCCAGCATTTT. Full variable domain (outside the CDR3, taken from reference TRBV19 and TRBJ1-5): DGGITQSPKYLFRKEGQNVTLSCEQNLNHDAMYWYRQDPGQGLRLIYYSQIVNDFQKGDIAEGYSVSREKKESFPLTVTSAQKNPTAFYLCASNNRYQPQHFGDGTRLSIL.

The chain couples TRBV6-2 or TRBV6-3 to TRBJ2-7, with D tentatively TRBD1 (6 bases). There are 18 residues in the CDR3. V was clipped by 2 bases and J by 4 bases, with 24 bases between them. CDR1 and CDR2 (germline): MNHEY, SVGEGT. CDR3 coding DNA: TGTGCCAGCAGTTACCCCAGAGGGCCGGCCAGGGGTGGTTACGAGCAGTACTTC. Translating it yields CASSYPRGPARGGYEQYF.

The chain uses TRBV6-5 and TRBJ1-1, with 12 bases aligning to TRBD1. CDR3 length: 15 residues. J was trimmed by 3 bases and V by 8 bases; bases with no gene match: 7. Per the germline V gene, CDR1 is MNHEY and CDR2 is SVGAGI. The CDR3 is CASWGQGAGDTEAFF. In DNA form, the CDR3 reads TGTGCCAGCTGGGGACAGGGGGCTGGGGACACTGAAGCTTTCTTT.

The V call is TRBV5-1, the J call TRBJ2-2; D is ambiguous. CDR3 length equals 16 residues. Germline V gene data show CDR1 as SGHRS and CDR2 as YFSETQ. V was cut by 1 base and J by 4 bases, with 14 bases left in between. The CDR3 spells CASSLFSLVGTGELFF. As DNA, the CDR3 is TGCGCCAGCAGCTTGTTTAGCCTGGTAGGCACCGGGGAGCTGTTTTTT.

The genes are TRBV28 and TRBJ1-4; TRBD1 agrees at 9 bases. J was trimmed by 8 bases and V by 6 bases; bases with no gene match: 10. CDR3 length: 15 amino acids. Germline assignment: CDR1 MDHEN and CDR2 SYDVKM. The DNA for the CDR3 is TGTGCCAGCAGACCGGGACAGGGTGGAGGCGAAAAACTGTTTTTT. It yields the protein CASRPGQGGGEKLFF.

The chain has TRBV2 and TRBJ2-1, with 9 bases aligning to TRBD2. Germline V gene sequence: CDR1 SNHLY, CDR2 FYNNEI. J gave up 6 bases and V 3 bases, and 6 bases lay outside the gene matches. The CDR3 spans 15 residues. The CDR3: CASSESEAGGNEQFF. DNA of the CDR3: TGTGCCAGCAGTGAGTCGGAAGCGGGAGGCAATGAGCAGTTCTTC. The variable domain in full, with the rest retrieved from reference TRBV2 and TRBJ2-1, is EPEVTQTPSHQVTQMGQEVILRCVPISNHLYFYWYRQILGQKVEFLVSFYNNEISEKSEIFDDQFSVERPDGSNFTLKIRSTKLEDSAMYFCASSESEAGGNEQFFGPGTRLTVL.

Only a few counts were recorded for this clone. The rearrangement uses TRBV19 and TRBJ1-2; D gene unclear. The germline V gene encodes CDR1 LNHDA and CDR2 SQIVND (reference sequence). Trimming removed 5 bases at V and 6 bases at J, with 13 bases between. This CDR3 has 13 amino acids. The CDR3 here is CASSPQLRDGYTF. CDR3 bases: TGTGCCAGTAGTCCACAGCTGAGGGATGGCTACACCTTC.

The genes are TRBV6-5 and TRBJ1-6; 7 bases fit TRBD1. The CDR3 sequence is 16 residues long. CDR1 and CDR2 from the germline V gene are MNHEY and SVGAGI. V trimming: 4 bases; J trimming: 3 bases; junction bases outside the gene matches: 6. The CDR3 region is CASSSTGQHYNSPLHF. The CDR3 nucleotides are TGTGCCAGCAGTTCTACGGGACAGCACTATAATTCACCCCTCCACTTT.

This sequence joins TRBV27 and TRBJ1-5; 8 positions match TRBD1. The junction had 18 bases not matched to a gene; V was cut back by 5 bases and J by 9 bases. Germline values: CDR1 MNHEY, CDR2 SMNVEV (reference sequence). The CDR3 covers 17 residues. DNA of the CDR3: TGTGCCAGCAGTCCCTTCGTGCAGGGGGCTTCTAGGCGGCCCCAGCATTTT. This translates into CASSPFVQGASRRPQHF.

The gene calls are TRBV5-1 and TRBJ2-7; 8 bases line up with TRBD1. CDR3 length: 14 residues. Germline V gives CDR1 SGHRS, CDR2 YFSETQ. Trimming at V came to 0 bases and at J to 6 bases, leaving 5 bases not matched to a gene. The CDR3 is CASSLDVGQGEQYF. The DNA for the CDR3 is TGCGCCAGCAGCTTGGATGTTGGACAGGGCGAGCAGTACTTC.